A selection of T cell receptor beta chains follows, all from one sample in a study of blood T cell repertoires in COVID-19. Assay: immunoSEQ multiplex PCR; the TCRdb copy retains only in-frame clones and omits some. The data show about 210,000 clones, about 81% seen once. Sequenced input: PBMCs or T cells enriched from blood (not recorded which). These receptors all stem from a man between 40 and 49 years old who had recovered from COVID-19. CDR3s include the opening cysteine and the closing phenylalanine or tryptophan. Fields, in order: CDR3 DNA, CDR3 protein, clone size, V gene, D gene, J gene. The D gene is left open where the match is weak. Not all rows give a size; the values are once, few, many and, for expanded clones, a class.

cdr3_nt: TGCGCCAGCAGTGAGGTCGGGAGGTACAATGAGCAGTTCTTC
cdr3_aa: CASSEVGRYNEQFF
clone_size: -
v_call: TRBV10-1
d_call: TRBD2
j_call: TRBJ2-1

cdr3_nt: TGCGCCAGCAGCTTGGCCGCAAGGCGAACAGGGGACGGCTACACCTTC
cdr3_aa: CASSLAARRTGDGYTF
clone_size: -
v_call: TRBV5-1
d_call: TRBD1
j_call: TRBJ1-2

cdr3_nt: TGTGCCAGCAGTCTACAGGGGGTAGATACGCAGTATTTT
cdr3_aa: CASSLQGVDTQYF
clone_size: -
v_call: TRBV12-3/TRBV12-4
d_call: TRBD1
j_call: TRBJ2-3

cdr3_nt: TGTGCCAGTAGTCTGGGGCGGGGGGGAAACAATGAGCAGTTCTTC
cdr3_aa: CASSLGRGGNNEQFF
clone_size: -
v_call: TRBV19
d_call: TRBD2
j_call: TRBJ2-1

cdr3_nt: TGTGCCAGTCAGGGGCCCAGAGCTGGTAATCAGCCCCAGCATTTT
cdr3_aa: CASQGPRAGNQPQHF
clone_size: -
v_call: TRBV21-1
d_call: -
j_call: TRBJ1-5

cdr3_nt: TGTGCCAGCAGTGAACCCCGAAGGAGGGCTCAGCCCAACAATGAGCAGTTCTTC
cdr3_aa: CASSEPRRRAQPNNEQFF
clone_size: few
v_call: TRBV6-1
d_call: -
j_call: TRBJ2-1

cdr3_nt: TGCGCCAGCAGCGAAGGACAGGGAGGGGTGAGTTCACCCCTCCACTTT
cdr3_aa: CASSEGQGGVSSPLHF
clone_size: -
v_call: TRBV10-2
d_call: TRBD1
j_call: TRBJ1-6

cdr3_nt: TGTGCCAGCAGTCCCCGCAGCGGGGGCGCCGAGCAGTACTTC
cdr3_aa: CASSPRSGGAEQYF
clone_size: -
v_call: TRBV6-5
d_call: TRBD2
j_call: TRBJ2-7

cdr3_nt: TGCGCCAGCAACTGGACAGGGGGCGGCAATCAGCCCCAGCATTTT
cdr3_aa: CASNWTGGGNQPQHF
clone_size: -
v_call: TRBV10-1
d_call: TRBD1
j_call: TRBJ1-5

cdr3_nt: TGCAGCGTTGCAGGGGGGTTAGGCAATCAGCCCCAGCATTTT
cdr3_aa: CSVAGGLGNQPQHF
clone_size: -
v_call: TRBV29-1
d_call: TRBD1
j_call: TRBJ1-5

cdr3_nt: TGCGCCAGCAGCCCTAGCGGAGGCCCCGAACCCCAGTACTTC
cdr3_aa: CASSPSGGPEPQYF
clone_size: -
v_call: TRBV4-1
d_call: TRBD2
j_call: TRBJ2-5